This is a list of T cell receptor beta chains from one sample in a study of response to subunit inactivated influenza vaccine. TCRdb re-called the RT-PCR reads through MiXCR, storing one row per CDR3 protein. The sample lists fewer than 600,000 distinct CDR3 sequences, approximately 6.9% seen once, with roughly 13% in the top ten. This specimen was PBMCs from blood, taken less than 30 months after vaccination. The receptors originated from a man between 50 and 70 years old who received an inactivated influenza vaccine. Both conserved end residues are part of each CDR3. The D gene is left open where the match is weak. The size field is filled for only some rows; it gives once, few, many or a size class.

j_call clone_size d_call v_call cdr3_aa cdr3_nt
TRBJ2-3 . . TRBV7-2 CASSLPRGTDTQYF TGTGCCAGCAGCTTACCAAGGGGGACAGATACGCAGTATTTT
TRBJ2-1 . TRBD2 TRBV9 CASSETSGAYNEQFF TGTGCCAGCAGCGAAACTAGCGGGGCCTACAATGAGCAGTTCTTC
TRBJ2-1 . TRBD1 TRBV9 CASSFSGQGGEQFF TGTGCCAGCAGCTTTTCCGGACAGGGCGGTGAGCAGTTCTTC
TRBJ2-5 few . TRBV29-1 CSVGDIRVETQYF TGCAGCGTTGGGGACATCAGGGTAGAGACCCAGTACTTC
TRBJ2-1 many . TRBV14 CASSQDRGGYNEQFF TGTGCCAGCAGCCAAGACAGGGGGGGCTACAATGAGCAGTTCTTC
TRBJ2-2 few TRBD1 TRBV12-3/TRBV12-4 CASSRDRGATGELFF TGTGCCAGCAGCCGAGACAGGGGAGCCACCGGGGAGCTGTTTTTT
TRBJ1-1 many . TRBV20-1 CSAREGIVNTEAFF TGCAGTGCTAGAGAGGGGATTGTGAACACTGAAGCTTTCTTT
TRBJ1-5 few . TRBV15 CATRGLDNQPQHF TGTGCCACCCGTGGACTCGACAATCAGCCCCAGCATTTT
TRBJ1-2 few . TRBV15 CATSRDRGHGYTF TGTGCCACCAGCAGAGACCGGGGACATGGCTACACCTTC
TRBJ2-1 many . TRBV7-2 CASSVPGSYNEQFF TGTGCCAGCAGCGTACCGGGCTCCTACAATGAGCAGTTCTTC
TRBJ1-2 . . TRBV11-2 CASTLSGYGYTF TGTGCCAGCACGTTATCTGGCTATGGCTACACCTTC
TRBJ1-5 . . TRBV20-1 CSARDTAGRHQPQHF TGCAGTGCTAGAGATACAGCGGGTAGGCATCAGCCCCAGCATTTT
TRBJ2-5 . TRBD1 TRBV12-3/TRBV12-4 CASSALPPGTAPYSAGTQYF TGTGCCAGCAGCGCACTGCCTCCCGGGACAGCGCCCTACTCCGCGGGGACCCAGTACTTC
TRBJ1-1 . TRBD1 TRBV5-1 CASSPGIPGTGAWSTEAFF TGCGCCAGCAGCCCCGGGATTCCCGGGACAGGGGCGTGGAGCACTGAAGCTTTCTTT
TRBJ2-7 few TRBD2 TRBV28 CAAGTSGYEQYF TGTGCCGCCGGGACTAGCGGCTACGAGCAGTACTTC
TRBJ2-7 many . TRBV5-1 CASSLWGDNSYEQYF TGCGCCAGCAGCTTGTGGGGGGACAACTCCTACGAGCAGTACTTC
TRBJ2-3 . TRBD2 TRBV5-5 CASSSLSGGGTDTQYF TGTGCCAGCAGCTCCCTTAGCGGGGGCGGCACAGATACGCAGTATTTT
TRBJ2-5 few . TRBV3-1 CASSQVAKTQYF TGTGCCAGCAGCCAAGTTGCAAAGACCCAGTACTTC
TRBJ2-3 few . TRBV20-1 CSARGGVSTDTQYF TGCAGTGCTAGAGGAGGGGTTAGCACAGATACGCAGTATTTT
TRBJ2-1 many . TRBV6-2/TRBV6-3 CASSHEGFRVYNEQFF TGTGCCAGCAGTCACGAAGGGTTTAGAGTCTACAATGAGCAGTTCTTC
TRBJ1-2 . . TRBV20-1 CSGSGGADYGYTF TGCAGTGGTAGCGGGGGGGCGGACTATGGCTACACCTTC
TRBJ2-3 few . TRBV7-2 CASSTRAIGYRTDTQYF TGTGCCAGCAGCACTAGGGCCATAGGGTATCGCACAGATACGCAGTATTTT
TRBJ2-3 . TRBD2 TRBV12-3/TRBV12-4 CASKTGTSSPTDTQYF TGTGCCAGCAAGACCGGGACTAGTAGTCCCACAGATACGCAGTATTTT
TRBJ1-4 . TRBD1 TRBV7-8 CASSLRGTDEKLFF TGTGCCAGCAGCTTACGGGGGACAGACGAAAAACTGTTTTTT
TRBJ2-1 many TRBD2 TRBV6-2/TRBV6-3 CASSRSSGRAYNEQFF TGTGCCAGCAGTCGGTCTAGCGGGAGGGCTTACAATGAGCAGTTCTTC
TRBJ1-5 . . TRBV2 CASNPTGTVFQPQHF TGTGCCAGCAATCCTACCGGGACCGTCTTCCAGCCCCAGCATTTT
TRBJ2-2 many . TRBV15 CATSLFRGAANTGELFF TGTGCCACCAGTTTATTCAGGGGAGCAGCGAACACCGGGGAGCTGTTTTTT
TRBJ2-2 . TRBD1 TRBV28 CASNPYRGTGELFF TGTGCCAGCAACCCTTACAGGGGAACCGGGGAGCTGTTTTTT
TRBJ2-1 . . TRBV7-9 CASSFGVNNEQFF TGTGCCAGCAGCTTTGGGGTTAACAATGAGCAGTTCTTC
TRBJ2-4 . . TRBV4-3 CASSQVGKKNIQYF TGCGCCAGCAGCCAAGTGGGAAAGAAAAACATTCAGTACTTC
TRBJ2-1 few TRBD2 TRBV28 CASSRRAGADNEQFF TGTGCCAGCAGTCGTAGAGCGGGGGCGGACAATGAGCAGTTCTTC
TRBJ2-5 . TRBD1 TRBV29-1 CSANLGTDLQETQYF TGCAGCGCTAACCTTGGGACAGATCTACAAGAGACCCAGTACTTC
TRBJ2-7 . . TRBV7-3 CASSRNREVAYEQYF TGTGCCAGCAGCCGCAACAGGGAGGTCGCCTACGAGCAGTACTTC
TRBJ2-3 many . TRBV27 CASSGQGSADTQYF TGTGCCAGCAGTGGGCAGGGCAGCGCAGATACGCAGTATTTT
TRBJ2-7 few . TRBV6-1 CASSDLGKAYEQYF TGTGCCAGCAGTGACCTGGGGAAGGCGTACGAGCAGTACTTC
TRBJ1-2 few . TRBV7-9 CASSSTSYGYTF TGTGCCAGCAGCTCTACATCCTATGGCTACACCTTC
TRBJ2-3 . . TRBV12-3/TRBV12-4 CASRGGTSTDTQYF TGTGCCAGCAGGGGCGGAACTAGCACAGATACGCAGTATTTT
TRBJ2-3 . TRBD2 TRBV7-6 CASSPRLAGATDTQYF TGTGCCAGCAGCCCCCGACTAGCGGGGGCCACAGATACGCAGTATTTT
TRBJ2-7 . . TRBV24-1 CATSEAGSPEQYF TGTGCCACCAGTGAGGCAGGATCCCCCGAGCAGTACTTC
TRBJ1-5 . TRBD1 TRBV5-1 CASSPGGTGSQPQHF TGCGCCAGCAGTCCCGGTGGGACAGGGAGTCAGCCCCAGCATTTT
TRBJ1-2 few . TRBV3-1 CASSQDKAPRCANYGYTF TGTGCCAGCAGCCAAGATAAGGCACCCAGGTGTGCTAACTATGGCTACACCTTC
TRBJ2-6 . . TRBV20-1 CSAQAQVRRSGANVLTF TGCAGTGCTCAAGCACAGGTCAGACGCTCTGGGGCCAACGTCCTGACTTTC
TRBJ2-7 few . TRBV29-1 CSVEDDYEQYF TGCAGCGTTGAGGACGACTACGAGCAGTACTTC
TRBJ2-7 . TRBD1 TRBV20-1 CSARDPDRGAYEQYF TGCAGTGCTAGAGATCCGGACAGGGGGGCTTACGAGCAGTACTTC
TRBJ2-7 few TRBD2 TRBV20-1 CSARDASLAGAGEQYF TGCAGTGCTAGAGACGCCTCCCTAGCGGGGGCCGGGGAGCAGTACTTC
TRBJ2-3 many . TRBV29-1 CSVGGPSTDTQYF TGCAGCGTCGGAGGGCCGAGCACAGATACGCAGTATTTT
TRBJ1-1 few . TRBV29-1 CSVEVEGRPEAFF TGCAGCGTTGAAGTTGAGGGCCGACCTGAAGCTTTCTTT
TRBJ2-1 many . TRBV12-3/TRBV12-4 CASSPPLGAGYNEQFF TGTGCCAGCAGCCCCCCTCTTGGAGCGGGCTACAATGAGCAGTTCTTC
TRBJ2-7 many . TRBV4-3 CASSQDNGRREQYF TGCGCCAGCAGCCAAGACAACGGGCGGCGCGAGCAGTACTTC
TRBJ2-1 few . TRBV20-1 CSARDPLKPYNEQFF TGCAGTGCTAGAGATCCCCTTAAACCATACAATGAGCAGTTCTTC
TRBJ2-7 few . TRBV7-2 CASSPWGQSYEQYF TGTGCCAGCAGCCCTTGGGGGCAGAGCTACGAGCAGTACTTC
TRBJ2-7 . . TRBV5-1 CASSNDRSSYEQYF TGCGCCAGCAGCAACGACAGGAGCTCCTACGAGCAGTACTTC
TRBJ2-3 many . TRBV11-2 CASSPPFYRAQPQYF TGTGCCAGCAGTCCCCCCTTTTACAGGGCACAACCGCAGTATTTT